This T cell receptor (beta chain) derives from a study of graft-versus-host responses after intestinal transplantation. Points on this clone: Antigen specificity is unknown.

Whole-study results and caveats: There were GvH clones found in recipient marrow, and some of them appeared first in ileum or blood.

Trimming removed 1 base from V and 7 bases from J; junction bases left unmatched: 4. The CDR3 has 15 residues. Germline-derived CDR1 and CDR2 are LGHNA and YNFKEQ. TCRdb keeps only in-frame clones here, not all; method: immunoSEQ multiplex PCR. Of more than 80,000 clones listed, around 89% are singletons. The receptor's source is a human donor who was the organ donor for an intestinal transplant. The chain employs TRBV4-2 and TRBJ2-3; 11 bases are a match to TRBD1. Sequencing was performed on unstimulated CD4+ T cells sorted from spleen or lymph node cells, taken before transplant. CDR3 residues: CASSQGGTGGHTQYF. The CDR3 DNA reads as TGTGCCAGCAGCCAAGGAGGGACAGGGGGTCATACGCAGTATTTT.